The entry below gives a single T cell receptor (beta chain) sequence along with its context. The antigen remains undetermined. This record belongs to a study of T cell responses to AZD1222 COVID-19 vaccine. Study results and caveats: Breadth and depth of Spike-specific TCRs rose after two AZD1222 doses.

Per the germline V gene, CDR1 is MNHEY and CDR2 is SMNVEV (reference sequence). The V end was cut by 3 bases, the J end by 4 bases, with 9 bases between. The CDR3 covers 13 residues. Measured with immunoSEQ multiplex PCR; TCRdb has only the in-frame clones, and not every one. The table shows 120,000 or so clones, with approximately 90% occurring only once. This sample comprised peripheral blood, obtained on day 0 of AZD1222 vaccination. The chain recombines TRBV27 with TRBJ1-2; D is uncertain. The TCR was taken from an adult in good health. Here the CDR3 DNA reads TGTGCCAGCAGTTTTGAGGGTAGCTATGGCTACACCTTC. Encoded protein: CASSFEGSYGYTF.